The 5 T cell receptor beta chains listed next were all sequenced from one sample in a study of vaccination effects on CD4 cells after COVID-19. No antigens are known for them. Once cultured for more than nine days, the cells underwent separation to obtain CD4+ T cells. Two doses of BNT162b2 or mRNA-1273 vaccine were administered to participants. Produced via immunoSEQ multiplex PCR; TCRdb's table is partial and in-frame only. Of fewer than 75,000 clones detected, around 84% appear once; the ten largest clones hold 4.3%. Sample: CD4+ T cells from PBMCs cultured without peptide, taken after COVID-19 vaccination. The receptors derive from a human donor who received a COVID-19 vaccine.

The chain recombines TRBV7-2 with TRBJ1-2, with 8 bases that match TRBD1. Germline CDR1 is SGHTA and CDR2 is FQGNSA. CDR3 size: 15 residues. V gave up 4 bases and J gave up 2 bases; unmatched junction bases: 6. The chain's CDR3 is CASSSRTGTNYGYTF. The CDR3 coding sequence is TGTGCCAGCAGCTCTCGGACAGGGACCAACTATGGCTACACCTTC.

This clone has a handful of counts. The chain joins TRBV12-3 or TRBV12-4 to TRBJ2-7; D possibly corresponds to TRBD2 (6 bases). V lost 6 bases and J 7 bases, leaving 16 bases between the germline ends. The CDR3 runs to 13 residues. CDR3 sequence (DNA): TGTGCCAGCAGAAATAGGGAGGTGGGGGAGCAGTACTTC. It translates to CASRNREVGEQYF.

This clone was observed once. This chain links TRBV19 with TRBJ2-2; D call uncertain. Trimming stripped 3 bases from V and 1 base from J, with 0 bases between. Germline CDR1 is LNHDA and CDR2 is SQIVND (reference sequence). The CDR3 covers 12 residues. The CDR3, as DNA: TGTGCCAGTAGTATGAACACCGGGGAGCTGTTTTTT. It yields the protein CASSMNTGELFF.

The chain joins TRBV7-2 to TRBJ2-7; 7 bases line up with TRBD1. CDR1 is SGHTA and CDR2 is FQGNSA in the germline V gene. J lost 4 bases, V lost 5 bases, and 17 bases had no gene match. The CDR3 has 17 residues. CDR3 loop: CASSVKRQGIDRYEQYF. In DNA, the CDR3 is TGTGCCAGCAGCGTAAAAAGACAGGGTATAGATCGTTACGAGCAGTACTTC.

The chain recombines TRBV10-2 with TRBJ1-2, with D possibly TRBD1 on 6 matching bases. The CDR3 spans 12 residues. The germline CDR1 and CDR2 sequences are WSHSY and SAAADI. V was clipped by 2 bases and J by 7 bases, with 8 bases between them. The DNA for the CDR3 is TGCGCCAGCAGTGAGGGACAGTTTGGCTACACCTTC. Its protein product is CASSEGQFGYTF.